The TCR beta chain under discussion was sequenced for a study of glioma-infiltrating T cells after dendritic cell vaccination. Clones were read by immunoSEQ multiplex PCR, and TCRdb kept only the in-frame ones, dropping some. The data contain about 73,000 clones, approximately 80% of them singletons. The CDR3 runs 16 residues. Germline V gives CDR1 MNHNS, CDR2 SASEGT. After removal of 4 bases from V and 0 bases from J, the junction contained 8 bases not matched to a gene. This TCR was sampled from a human donor with glioblastoma. This chain links TRBV6-1 with TRBJ1-1; 7 bases match TRBD1. The specimen was blood, collected before dendritic cell vaccination. The CDR3 protein is CASSGSQGFMNTEAFF. The CDR3 DNA reads TGTGCCAGCAGTGGCTCACAGGGGTTCATGAACACTGAAGCTTTCTTT.